The rows below give T cell receptor beta chains drawn from one sample of a study of PD-L1 blockade in urothelial cancer. TCRdb's copy holds only in-frame clones and misses some; the assay was immunoSEQ multiplex PCR. In the table there are about 43,000 clones, 83% of which are singletons. Sequencing was performed on PBMCs, taken around atezolizumab (anti-PD-L1) treatment. The receptors were gathered from a man in his 60s with urothelial cancer. CDR3s include the opening cysteine and the closing phenylalanine or tryptophan. A D gene is named only where the DNA matches it firmly. Not all rows give a size; the values are once, few, many and, for expanded clones, a class.

J gene,D gene,clone size,V gene,CDR3 DNA,CDR3 protein
TRBJ1-6,NA,NA,TRBV19,TGTGCCAGTAGTACACTCCGAAGCAGGAATTCACCCCTCCACTTT,CASSTLRSRNSPLHF
TRBJ1-3,TRBD1,few,TRBV29-1,TGCAGCGGACAGGGGACTATCGGAAACACCATATATTTT,CSGQGTIGNTIYF
TRBJ2-3,TRBD2,medium-sized,TRBV6-4,TGTGCCAGCAGTGACTCGGCTAGCGGGGCTACAGATACGCAGTATTTT,CASSDSASGATDTQYF
TRBJ2-7,TRBD1,NA,TRBV16,TGTGCCAGCAGCCAATTCTATGCAGGGGGCTACGAGCAGTACTTC,CASSQFYAGGYEQYF
TRBJ2-3,TRBD2,NA,TRBV19,TGTGCCAGTAGCGACCAGGGACTAGCGGGGGGGGTACATACGCAGTATTTT,CASSDQGLAGGVHTQYF
TRBJ1-1,TRBD1,NA,TRBV28,TGTGCCAGCGGACCCAGGGGGCTCCGTATTCACACTGAAGCTTTCTTT,CASGPRGLRIHTEAFF
TRBJ2-5,TRBD2,NA,TRBV4-1,TGCGCCAGCAGCCGACTACTGACCCCCCCAAAAGGACTAGCGGGGGACAGAGAGACCCAGTACTTC,CASSRLLTPPKGLAGDRETQYF
TRBJ1-5,NA,NA,TRBV28,TGTGCCAGCAGTTTATACTGGAGAGATAGCAATCAGCCCCAGCATTTT,CASSLYWRDSNQPQHF
TRBJ1-6,NA,NA,TRBV6-1,TGTGCCAGCAGGGAGACCGGGTCTCTTTCACCCCTCCACTTT,CASRETGSLSPLHF
TRBJ1-3,TRBD1,NA,TRBV7-2,TGTGCCAGCAGCACACGGACAGGCGCTGTCTCTGGAAACACCATATATTTT,CASSTRTGAVSGNTIYF
TRBJ2-1,TRBD2,NA,TRBV7-2,TGTGCCAGCAGCCTCCAAGCGGGGTTCTCCTACAATGAGCAGTTCTTC,CASSLQAGFSYNEQFF
TRBJ2-1,NA,NA,TRBV7-2,TGTGCCAGCAGCTTAGCGGGCAGAGCAATCTACAATGAGCAGTTCTTC,CASSLAGRAIYNEQFF
TRBJ1-5,NA,once,TRBV6-6,TGTGCCAGCAGTTACTCGAGCGGAGGAACCAATCAGCCCCAGCATTTT,CASSYSSGGTNQPQHF
TRBJ1-5,NA,NA,TRBV19,TGTGCCAGTAGTATCGCGACCGGTTTGACAGCGCCCCAGCATTTT,CASSIATGLTAPQHF
TRBJ2-2,NA,NA,TRBV19,TGTGCCAGTAGTATAGGCCATACAGGGAACACCGGGGAGCTGTTTTTT,CASSIGHTGNTGELFF
TRBJ1-2,TRBD1,NA,TRBV5-1,TGCGCCAGCAGCTCAAACGGACAGGGCTATGGCTACACCTTC,CASSSNGQGYGYTF